Listed here are 10 T cell receptor beta chains from one sample, sequenced in a study of T cell responses to AZD1222 COVID-19 vaccine. This table comes from immunoSEQ multiplex PCR, and its TCRdb copy is limited to in-frame clones, with some not included. The data contain about 90,000 clones, around 90% of them seen just once; the ten biggest clones take up 5.2%. Here the sequenced sample was peripheral blood, taken on day 0 of MenACWY control vaccination. These receptor sequences come from an adult in good health.

In this sample, this clone turned up once. The junction and the germline gene differ at one end; a read error may be behind it. CDR3 DNA sequence: TGCCCCAACGCCGGGTTGGGACACTCTAACTATGGCTACACCTTC. Its translation is CPNAGLGHSNYGYTF. The genes are TRBV6-4 and TRBJ1-2, with D possibly matching TRBD1 (6 bases). The CDR3 has 15 amino acids. Germline V gene data show CDR1 as MRHNA and CDR2 as SNTAGT.

V and J are TRBV7-6 and TRBJ1-1, with 7 bases fitting TRBD1. Trimming took 5 bases from V and 3 from J; bases not matched to a gene: 9. CDR3 length: 15 amino acids. CDR1 SGHVS and CDR2 FNYEAQ come from the germline V gene. The CDR3 loop reads CASSRDSLGDTEAFF. DNA for the CDR3: TGTGCCAGCAGCAGGGACAGCCTAGGGGACACTGAAGCTTTCTTT.

For the CDR3, the DNA is TGCGCCAGCAGCCGTGGGGACTCCTACAATGAGCAGTTCTTC. This translates into CASSRGDSYNEQFF. V usage is TRBV4-1 and J usage is TRBJ2-1, with D unresolved. V was pared by 4 bases and J by 0 bases, with 7 bases between. The CDR3 is 14 residues long. The germline V gene has CDR1 MGHRA and CDR2 YSYEKL.

This clone was recorded once. This chain uses TRBV7-9 with TRBJ2-7; TRBD1 might be the D (6 bases). This CDR3 is built from 14 residues. CDR1 SEHNR and CDR2 FQNEAQ come from the germline V gene (reference sequence). V lost 0 bases and J lost 4, with 10 bases in between. The CDR3 protein is CASSLAYRAYEQYF. In DNA form, the CDR3 reads TGTGCCAGCAGCTTAGCTTACAGGGCGTACGAGCAGTACTTC.

The rearrangement joins TRBV2 to TRBJ2-7; 7 positions agree with TRBD1. V dropped 6 bases and J dropped 5; count of bases not matched to a gene: 10. CDR1 and CDR2 from the germline V gene are SNHLY and FYNNEI. The CDR3 runs 14 residues. The CDR3 protein is CASRVNRDRDEQYF. Here the CDR3 DNA reads TGTGCCAGCAGAGTTAACCGGGACAGAGACGAGCAGTACTTC.

The V call is TRBV18, the J call TRBJ1-1; 7 nucleotides line up with TRBD1. V was pared by 1 base and J by 4 bases, with 6 bases of the junction left unmatched. CDR1 is KGHSH, CDR2 LQKENI, per germline. This CDR3 comprises 15 residues. CDR3 amino acids: CASSPRVAGGTEAFF. CDR3 in DNA: TGTGCCAGCTCACCACGAGTGGCAGGGGGCACTGAAGCTTTCTTT.

The chain uses TRBV7-9 and TRBJ1-1; D call uncertain. With 4 bases removed from V and 1 base from J, the gap between germline ends came to 16 bases. The V gene's germline CDR1 is SEHNR and CDR2 FQNEAQ (reference sequence). The CDR3 has 16 residues. The chain's CDR3 is CASSSPPGVTNTEAFF. DNA of the CDR3: TGTGCCAGCAGCTCCCCCCCGGGTGTCACGAACACTGAAGCTTTCTTT. Based on the CDR3 plus reference TRBV7-9 and TRBJ1-1, the full variable domain is DTGVSQNPRHKITKRGQNVTFRCDPISEHNRLYWYRQTLGQGPEFLTYFQNEAQLEKSRLLSDRFSAERPKGSFSTLEIQRTEQGDSAMYLCASSSPPGVTNTEAFFGQGTRLTVV.

This sequence joins TRBV19 and TRBJ1-3; D call uncertain. Germline CDR1 reads LNHDA; CDR2 reads SQIVND (reference sequence). V dropped 7 bases and J dropped 0 bases, with 7 bases sitting between them. The length of the CDR3 is 13 residues. CDR3 nucleotide sequence: TGTGCCAGTAAGGACTTCTCTGGAAACACCATATATTTT. This gives the protein CASKDFSGNTIYF.

V is TRBV6-2 or TRBV6-3 and J is TRBJ2-7; D is undetermined. The CDR3 is 13 amino acids. Per the germline V gene, CDR1 is MNHEY and CDR2 is SVGEGT. V was cut by 3 bases and J by 5 bases, with 11 bases left in between. This chain's CDR3 is CASSYSAVHEQYF. As DNA, the CDR3 is TGTGCCAGCAGTTATTCGGCAGTCCACGAGCAGTACTTC.

The rearrangement links TRBV10-1 to TRBJ2-1; 10 nucleotides agree with TRBD1. With 5 bases clipped from V and 7 bases from J, the junction kept 8 bases outside the gene matches. Germline CDR1 and CDR2: WNHNN and SYGVQD (reference sequence). CDR3 length: 15 residues. The CDR3 protein is CASSSPGQGYNEQFF. As DNA, the CDR3 is TGCGCCAGCAGTAGCCCGGGACAGGGGTATAATGAGCAGTTCTTC.